This T cell receptor (beta chain) was profiled in a study of metastatic and nonmetastatic thyroid tumors. Study-level information: Blood and tumor or nodule tissue repertoires from malignant and benign thyroid patients were compared. Study outcomes and limitations: It was reportedly found that TCR beta diversity was significantly higher in malignant thyroid tumors than in benign nodules, a difference seen in both blood and tumor samples.

Until they underwent thyroid surgery, no patient had received any treatment. The CDR3 spans 13 residues. The V and J ends lost 4 bases and 8 bases, in that order; junction bases with no gene match: 5. The germline gives CDR1 GTSNPN, CDR2 SVGIG (reference sequence). Original processing methods: Using the CDR3 differences seen across clinicopathological groups, the authors built a distant-metastasis classifier for papillary thyroid cancer, which was meant to discriminate distant-metastatic patients. TCRdb re-called clones from the PCR reads using MiXCR. TCRdb's processing, not the study's, gives the V and J calls here. The sample includes several thousand clones, around 27% of them seen just once. This clone is medium-sized by share. Antigen unknown.

The sequence derives from a female donor with papillary thyroid cancer or a benign thyroid nodule (not recorded which). Some clones in this sample may be carry-over from other donors' samples. The J gene is TRBJ1-4, the V gene TRBV30; TRBD1 matches 9 bases. Sequenced material: adjacent normal tissue. As DNA, the CDR3 is TGTGCCTGGAAACAGGGGGCCGGGGAAAAACTGTTTTTT. Translating it yields CAWKQGAGEKLFF.